This T cell receptor beta chain is drawn from a study of cytomegalovirus exposure and HLA in healthy donors. Study-level findings and limits: First-cohort TCR clusters were later found to tend to co-occur in the roughly 110 validation repertoires. Cytomegalovirus association was listed for about 180 TCR beta chains.

On this clone itself: What it recognizes is unknown.

Germline loops: CDR1 SGDLS, CDR2 YYNGEE. V dropped 6 bases and J dropped 8; count of bases not matched to a gene: 3. CDR3 length equals 13 residues. Using immunoSEQ multiplex PCR, the repertoire was profiled, and TCRdb retains in-frame clones only, with some absent. The data show about 120,000 clones, with around nine tenths seen just once and roughly 2% held by the top ten. V is TRBV9 and J is TRBJ2-1, with 12 bases identical to TRBD2. The source is a woman aged 18-29 years in good health and CMV-seronegative. Sequenced: PBMCs. The CDR3 loop is CASKTSGSYEQFF. DNA of the CDR3: TGTGCCAGCAAGACTAGCGGGAGTTATGAGCAGTTCTTC. The full variable domain, rest sourced from reference TRBV9 and TRBJ2-1, is DSGVTQTPKHLITATGQRVTLRCSPRSGDLSVYWYQQSLDQGLQFLIQYYNGEERAKGNILERFSAQQFPDLHSELNLSSLELGDSALYFCASKTSGSYEQFFGPGTRLTVL.